These 27 T cell receptor beta chains originate from one sample sequenced in a study of blood T cell repertoires in COVID-19. Here immunoSEQ multiplex PCR was the method, and the copy in TCRdb shows in-frame clones only, minus some. The top ten clones hold over 15% of a sample with approximately 130,000 clones, less than 90% of them seen once. Material: PBMCs or T cells enriched from blood (not recorded which). Every receptor here comes from a man younger than 45 who had recovered from COVID-19.

This chain links TRBV3-1 (or the pseudogene TRBV3-2) with TRBJ2-3, with 10 bases identical to TRBD2. The ends lost 0 bases at V and 7 bases at J; junction bases unmatched: 4. This CDR3 is 15 amino acids long. CDR1 and CDR2 from the germline V gene are LGHDT and YNNKEL (reference sequence). The CDR3 spells CASSQDSGGLNTQYF. The CDR3 DNA reads as TGTGCCAGCAGCCAAGATAGCGGGGGGTTAAATACGCAGTATTTT.

The chain carries TRBV14 and TRBJ2-7, with a possible D match to TRBD1 (6 bases). The CDR3 is made up of 13 amino acids. V lost 2 bases, J lost 5 bases, and 10 bases lay in between. Germline values: CDR1 SGHDN, CDR2 FVKESK. Written as DNA, the CDR3 is TGTGCCAGCAGCCAAACCACAGGGCACGAGCAGTACGTC. Translated: CASSQTTGHEQYV.

V gene TRBV5-1 combines with J gene TRBJ1-3; D call uncertain. CDR1 is SGHRS, CDR2 YFSETQ, per germline. Deletions cut 0 bases from V and 1 base from J, with 11 bases between. The length of the CDR3 is 16 residues. CDR3 DNA sequence: TGCGCCAGCAGCTTGGGGGTGACGGGATCTGGAAACACCATATATTTT. It specifies CASSLGVTGSGNTIYF.

The rearrangement links TRBV18 to TRBJ1-1; 9 bases fit TRBD1. This CDR3 is built from 15 residues. The V and J ends lost 2 bases and 5 bases, in that order; junction bases with no gene match: 6. The germline V gene has CDR1 KGHSH and CDR2 LQKENI. This CDR3 reads CASSPKQGAVTEAFF. The CDR3 nucleotides read TGTGCCAGCTCACCAAAACAGGGGGCCGTTACTGAAGCTTTCTTT.

This chain joins TRBV2 and TRBJ1-2; D is uncertain. Germline assignment: CDR1 SNHLY and CDR2 FYNNEI. The CDR3 consists of 13 residues. Trimming took 3 bases from V and 4 from J, leaving 9 bases between them. CDR3 nucleotide sequence: TGTGCCAGCAGTGAGGTCGGGAGCTATGGCTACACCTTC. Encoded protein: CASSEVGSYGYTF.

V and J are TRBV6-2 or TRBV6-3 and TRBJ2-5; D is perhaps TRBD2 (5 bases). CDR3 size: 15 residues. V was cut by 5 bases and J by 5 bases, with 18 bases left in between. Germline values: CDR1 MNHEY, CDR2 SVGEGT. CDR3 loop: CASSPTPLAYETQYF. The CDR3, as DNA: TGTGCCAGCAGTCCAACGCCTCTAGCTTATGAGACCCAGTACTTC.

The chain has TRBV12-5 and TRBJ1-3, with no clear D. The germline V and J ends were trimmed by 2 bases and 1 base, with 6 bases remaining between them. This CDR3 has 14 residues. Germline V gene sequence: CDR1 LGHNT, CDR2 FRNRAP. The CDR3 here is CASGLSGSGNTIYF. DNA of the CDR3: TGTGCTAGTGGTTTGAGCGGATCTGGAAACACCATATATTTT. The complete variable domain, with remaining parts taken from reference TRBV12-5 and TRBJ1-3, reads DARVTQTPRHKVTEMGQEVTMRCQPILGHNTVFWYRQTMMQGLELLAYFRNRAPLDDSGMPKDRFSAEMPDATLATLKIQPSEPRDSAVYFCASGLSGSGNTIYFGEGSWLTVV.

The V call is TRBV5-6, the J call TRBJ2-3, with D unclear. Germline CDR1 reads SGHDT; CDR2 reads YYEEEE. The ends were cut back, 0 bases at V and 4 bases at J, with 9 bases in the middle. CDR3 length: 14 residues. CDR3 bases: TGTGCCAGCAGCTTGGGGGTAGCCTCAGATACGCAGTATTTT. Its protein product is CASSLGVASDTQYF.

J is TRBJ1-4 and V is TRBV5-1; D not resolved. V gave up 0 bases and J gave up 6 bases, with 12 bases separating them. Per germline, CDR1 SGHRS and CDR2 YFSETQ. The CDR3 spans 15 residues. The CDR3 sequence: CASSLEEAFDEKLFF. CDR3 nucleotide sequence: TGCGCCAGCAGCTTGGAAGAAGCATTTGATGAAAAACTGTTTTTT.

The chain is built from TRBV11-2 and TRBJ2-5; D gene uncertain. Germline CDR1 reads SGHAT; CDR2 reads FQNNGV. V was shortened by 5 bases and J by 3 bases, with 13 bases between the two germline ends. The CDR3 loop spans 14 amino acids. Here the CDR3 DNA reads TGTGCCAGCAGCCTAGGGTTGGTAGAAGAGACCCAGTACTTC. Amino acids: CASSLGLVEETQYF.

The rearrangement uses TRBV15 and TRBJ2-3; TRBD2 agrees at 9 bases. Germline V gives CDR1 LNHNV, CDR2 YYDKDF (reference sequence). The CDR3 consists of 14 residues. V shed 3 bases and J 6 bases; nucleotides not matched to a gene: 4. The CDR3 DNA follows: TGTGCCACCAGCAGTAGCGGGAGAACGGATACGCAGTATTTT. Its protein is CATSSSGRTDTQYF.

The chain employs TRBV7-6 and TRBJ2-7, with 10 bases lining up with TRBD2. Germline V gene sequence: CDR1 SGHVS, CDR2 FNYEAQ. V gave up 4 bases and J gave up 6 bases; unmatched junction bases: 9. The CDR3 spans 15 residues. CDR3 DNA sequence: TGTGCCAGCAGCTCCGAAGCGGGAGGGGTTACCGAGCAGTACTTC. Its translation is CASSSEAGGVTEQYF.

J is TRBJ2-2 and V is TRBV4-2; TRBD2 agrees at 9 bases. Germline assignment: CDR1 LGHNA and CDR2 YNFKEQ. Germline trimming cut 1 base from V and 3 bases from J; bases unmatched to any gene: 0. The CDR3 has 15 residues. In DNA form, the CDR3 reads TGTGCCAGCAGCCAAGGCGGGGGGGACACCGGGGAGCTGTTTTTT. It yields the protein CASSQGGGDTGELFF.

The V and J genes are TRBV4-2 and TRBJ2-3; D is possibly TRBD1 (6 bases). The CDR3 loop spans 13 amino acids. V gave up 4 bases and J gave up 3 bases, with 8 bases separating them. Germline assignment: CDR1 LGHNA and CDR2 YNFKEQ. The CDR3 reads CASSPQGTDTQYF. The CDR3 DNA is TGTGCCAGCAGCCCTCAGGGGACAGATACGCAGTATTTT.

The chain uses TRBV11-2 and TRBJ1-2, with 8 bases aligning to TRBD1. This CDR3 contains 19 residues. Germline V gene lookup returns CDR1 SGHAT and CDR2 FQNNGV. Trimming took 4 bases from V and 3 from J; bases not matched to a gene: 19. The CDR3 protein is CASSSVGQGFFAEDYGYTF. The CDR3 DNA sequence: TGTGCCAGCAGCTCGGTTGGACAGGGTTTCTTTGCGGAGGACTATGGCTACACCTTC.

This chain joins TRBV11-3 and TRBJ2-5; D not certain. The CDR3 covers 13 residues. The germline V gene encodes CDR1 SGHNT and CDR2 YENEEA. The V and J ends lost 5 bases and 5 bases respectively, with 12 bases between them. CDR3 DNA sequence: TGTGCCAGCAGCGGCAACGCCGGGGAGACCCAGTACTTC. Protein sequence: CASSGNAGETQYF.

The chain couples TRBV5-6 to TRBJ1-6; a possible D gene is TRBD1 (6 bases). The CDR3 runs to 15 residues. V was pared by 0 bases and J by 10 bases, with 14 bases between. CDR1 is SGHDT, CDR2 YYEEEE, per germline. The CDR3 bases are TGTGCCAGCAGCTTGGAACAGGGACAAGGCTCACCCCTCCACTTT. This gives the protein CASSLEQGQGSPLHF.

This clone was detected only once. V usage is TRBV15 and J usage is TRBJ1-4; D is possibly TRBD1 (6 bases). V lost 0 bases, J lost 5 bases, and 13 bases lay in between. CDR1 and CDR2 from the germline V gene are LNHNV and YYDKDF (reference sequence). The CDR3 has 16 amino acids. The CDR3 DNA reads as TGTGCCACCAGCAGAGATCTCGCAGGGGCGAATGAAAAACTGTTTTTT. It specifies CATSRDLAGANEKLFF. The full variable domain, its missing parts supplied by reference TRBV15 and TRBJ1-4, is DAMVIQNPRYQVTQFGKPVTLSCSQTLNHNVMYWYQQKSSQAPKLLFHYYDKDFNNEADTPDNFQSRRPNTSFCFLDIRSPGLGDTAMYLCATSRDLAGANEKLFFGSGTQLSVL.

The chain recombines TRBV24-1 with TRBJ2-2; 7 bases match TRBD1. Trimming at V came to 3 bases and at J to 5 bases, leaving 8 bases not matched to a gene. Germline loops: CDR1 KGHDR, CDR2 SFDVKD. The CDR3 length is 16 residues. CDR3 nucleotide sequence: TGTGCCACCAGTGATAGTAGGACAGGAGGTACCGGGGAGCTGTTTTTT. This codes for CATSDSRTGGTGELFF.

This sequence joins TRBV2 and TRBJ1-1, with 8 bases that match TRBD1. This CDR3 contains 15 residues. J gave up 0 bases and V 4 bases, and 4 bases lay outside the gene matches. Germline V gene data show CDR1 as SNHLY and CDR2 as FYNNEI. The CDR3 here is CASSGNRGVNTEAFF. The CDR3 DNA sequence: TGTGCCAGCAGTGGCAACAGGGGGGTGAACACTGAAGCTTTCTTT. Combining the CDR3 with reference TRBV2 and TRBJ1-1 gives the whole variable domain EPEVTQTPSHQVTQMGQEVILRCVPISNHLYFYWYRQILGQKVEFLVSFYNNEISEKSEIFDDQFSVERPDGSNFTLKIRSTKLEDSAMYFCASSGNRGVNTEAFFGQGTRLTVV.

The chain recombines TRBV2 with TRBJ2-7, with TRBD1 matching over 9 bases. Germline V gene lookup returns CDR1 SNHLY and CDR2 FYNNEI. This CDR3 contains 14 residues. V dropped 6 bases and J dropped 6; count of bases not matched to a gene: 9. Here the CDR3 DNA reads TGTGCCAGCAGCACCGGGACAGGGACGGGCGAGCAGTACTTC. The encoded protein is CASSTGTGTGEQYF. Full variable domain (outside the CDR3, taken from reference TRBV2 and TRBJ2-7): EPEVTQTPSHQVTQMGQEVILRCVPISNHLYFYWYRQILGQKVEFLVSFYNNEISEKSEIFDDQFSVERPDGSNFTLKIRSTKLEDSAMYFCASSTGTGTGEQYFGPGTRLTVT.

The rearrangement joins TRBV25-1 to TRBJ1-2; D is undetermined. From germline, CDR1 is MGHDK and CDR2 SYGVNS. V was clipped by 7 bases and J by 1 base, with 10 bases between them. The CDR3 has 13 residues. The CDR3 DNA reads TGTGCCAGCACCCCCTCGGGTAACTATGGCTACACCTTC. It codes for CASTPSGNYGYTF.

This chain connects TRBV18 to TRBJ1-2; tentatively, D is TRBD1 (6 bases). The CDR3 is 15 amino acids. CDR1 and CDR2 from the germline V gene are KGHSH and LQKENI. V lost 4 bases and J 8 bases, leaving 20 bases between the germline ends. The CDR3 sequence: CASSLREQGDAGYTF. As DNA, the CDR3 is TGTGCCAGCTCACTGAGGGAACAGGGTGATGCGGGCTACACCTTC.

In its sample, this clone was seen many times. The genes are TRBV27 and TRBJ1-1, with 9 bases fitting TRBD1. The trim removed 5 bases at V and 3 bases at J, leaving 4 bases unmatched. This CDR3 is 14 amino acids long. From germline, CDR1 is MNHEY and CDR2 SMNVEV (reference sequence). The CDR3 spells CASSPDRGDTEAFF. CDR3 DNA sequence: TGTGCCAGCAGTCCTGACAGGGGGGACACTGAAGCTTTCTTT.

V gene TRBV30 combines with J gene TRBJ1-3; D is undetermined. V lost 4 bases and J lost 5, with 6 bases in between. The CDR3 consists of 11 residues. Germline V gene lookup returns CDR1 GTSNPN and CDR2 SVGIG (reference sequence). The CDR3 spells CAWISRNTIYF. The CDR3, as DNA: TGTGCCTGGATAAGCCGAAACACCATATATTTT.

This chain uses TRBV11-2 with TRBJ1-1, with D perhaps TRBD1 (5 bases). Germline V CDR1 and CDR2: SGHAT, FQNNGV. The length of the CDR3 is 14 residues. V lost 4 bases and J 4 bases, leaving 13 bases between the germline ends. CDR3 DNA: TGTGCCAGCAGCTCCGGGGGAGGTGGCACTGAAGCTTTCTTT. It specifies CASSSGGGGTEAFF. The full variable domain, rest sourced from reference TRBV11-2 and TRBJ1-1, is EAGVAQSPRYKIIEKRQSVAFWCNPISGHATLYWYQQILGQGPKLLIQFQNNGVVDDSQLPKDRFSAERLKGVDSTLKIQPAKLEDSAVYLCASSSGGGGTEAFFGQGTRLTVV.

This chain uses TRBV7-9 with TRBJ2-5; TRBD2 agrees at 13 bases. The V gene end was trimmed by 5 bases and the J gene end by 5 bases; junction bases not matched to a gene: 5. CDR1 is SEHNR and CDR2 is FQNEAQ in the germline V gene (reference sequence). The CDR3 spans 15 residues. CDR3 sequence: CASSRGLAGRETQYF. For the CDR3, the DNA is TGTGCCAGCAGCCGGGGACTAGCGGGAAGGGAGACCCAGTACTTC.